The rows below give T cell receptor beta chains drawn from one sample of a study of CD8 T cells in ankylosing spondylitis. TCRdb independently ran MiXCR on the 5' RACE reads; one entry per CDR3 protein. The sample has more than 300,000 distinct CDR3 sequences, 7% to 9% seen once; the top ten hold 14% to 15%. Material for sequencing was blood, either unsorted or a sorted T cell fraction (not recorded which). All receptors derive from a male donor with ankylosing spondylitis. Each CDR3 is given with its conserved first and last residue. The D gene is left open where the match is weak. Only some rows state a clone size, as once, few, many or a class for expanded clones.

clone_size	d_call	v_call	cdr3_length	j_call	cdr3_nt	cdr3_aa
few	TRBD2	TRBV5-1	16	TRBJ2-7	TGCGCCAGCAGCTTGGCCGAATTAGCGGGAGCCTACGAGCAGTACTTC	CASSLAELAGAYEQYF
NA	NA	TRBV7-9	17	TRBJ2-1	TGTGCCAGCAGCTCGAAATTCAGGGGCAGCTCCTACAATGAGCAGTTCTTC	CASSSKFRGSSYNEQFF
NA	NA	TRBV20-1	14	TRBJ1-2	TGCAGTGCTAGAGGTCCGGGGCAGAGCTATGGCTACACCTTC	CSARGPGQSYGYTF
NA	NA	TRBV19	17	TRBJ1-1	TGTGCCAGTAGTATAGATGACGGCCTCGGAAGGGGCACTGAAGCTTTCTTT	CASSIDDGLGRGTEAFF
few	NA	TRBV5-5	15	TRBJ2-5	TGTGCCAGCAGCTTGGCTCCAGGGGTCCAAGAGACCCAGTACTTC	CASSLAPGVQETQYF
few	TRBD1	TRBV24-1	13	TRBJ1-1	TGTGCCACCAGTGACTGGACAGGGTCTGAAGCTTTCTTT	CATSDWTGSEAFF
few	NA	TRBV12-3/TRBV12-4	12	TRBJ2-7	TGTGCCAGCAGTTTCCAGACCTACGAGCAGTACTTC	CASSFQTYEQYF
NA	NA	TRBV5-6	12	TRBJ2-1	TGTGCCAGTGATACGGGGGGCGATGAGCAGTTCTTC	CASDTGGDEQFF
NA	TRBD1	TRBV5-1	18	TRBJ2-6	TGCGCCAGCAGCTTGAGGACAGGGGCTTCTGGGGGGGCCAACGTCCTGACTTTC	CASSLRTGASGGANVLTF
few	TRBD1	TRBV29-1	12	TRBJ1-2	TGCAGCGTCGACAGGGGAATCTATGGCTACACCTTC	CSVDRGIYGYTF
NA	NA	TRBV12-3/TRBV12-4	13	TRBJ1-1	TGTGCCAGTGGGGGTTGGGCAGTGGATGAAGCTTTCTTT	CASGGWAVDEAFF
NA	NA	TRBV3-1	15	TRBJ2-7	TGTGCCAGCAGCCAGGCAGTAGCAGCCTCCTACGAGCAGTACTTC	CASSQAVAASYEQYF
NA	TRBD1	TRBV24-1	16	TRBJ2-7	TGTGCCACCAGTGATAGTATAGGGACAGGACTCTACGAGCAGTACTTC	CATSDSIGTGLYEQYF
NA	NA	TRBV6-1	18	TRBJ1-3	TGTGCCAGCAGCCCCGCGTCTTTTACGTGGGACTCTGGAAACACCATATATTTT	CASSPASFTWDSGNTIYF
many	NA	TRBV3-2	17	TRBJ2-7	TGTGCCAGCAGCAATAAGTGGACTACCTGGACCCAGGGGGAGCAGTACTTC	CASSNKWTTWTQGEQYF
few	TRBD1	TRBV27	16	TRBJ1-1	TGTGCCAGCAGTCCCTACAGGGGGCAGATCGACACTGAAGCTTTCTTT	CASSPYRGQIDTEAFF
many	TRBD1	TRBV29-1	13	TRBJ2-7	TGCAGCGTGGGGGGGACAGGGAGTCACGAGCAGTACTTC	CSVGGTGSHEQYF
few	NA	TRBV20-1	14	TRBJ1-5	TGCAGTGCTAGATTCCCAACCCCGGCTCAGCCCCAGCATTTT	CSARFPTPAQPQHF
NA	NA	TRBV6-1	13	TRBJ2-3	TGTGCCAGCAGGGACCTTAGCGGCGGTACGCAGTATTTT	CASRDLSGGTQYF
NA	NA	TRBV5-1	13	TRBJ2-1	TGCGCCAGCAGCTTGTCTAGCGTCAATGAGCAGTTCTTC	CASSLSSVNEQFF
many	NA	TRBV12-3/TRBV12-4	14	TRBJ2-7	TGTGCCAGCAGTTTTACGCTTAGCTCCTACGAGCAGTACTTC	CASSFTLSSYEQYF
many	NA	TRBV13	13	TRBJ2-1	TGTGCCAGCGTAGACAGCTCAATCAATGAGCAGTTCTTC	CASVDSSINEQFF
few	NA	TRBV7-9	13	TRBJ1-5	TGTGCCAGCAGCTACGGGGTAAATCAGCCCCAGCATTTT	CASSYGVNQPQHF
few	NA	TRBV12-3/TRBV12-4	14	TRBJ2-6	TGTGCCACCACCAAGCCCCCCGGGGCCAACGTCCTGACTTTC	CATTKPPGANVLTF
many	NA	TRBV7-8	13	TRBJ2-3	TGTGCCAGCACCGAGTCAGGCACAGATACGCAGTATTTT	CASTESGTDTQYF
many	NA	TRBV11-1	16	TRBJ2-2	TGTGCCAGCAGCCGCGGGACAACCGGTGGTCCCGGGGAGCTGTTTTTT	CASSRGTTGGPGELFF
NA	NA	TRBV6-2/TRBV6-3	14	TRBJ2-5	TGTGCCAGCATTTCATCAGCGGCGATGGAGACCCAGTACTTC	CASISSAAMETQYF
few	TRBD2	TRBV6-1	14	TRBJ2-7	TGTGCCAGCACCAGGACTAGCGGGGCCTACGAGCAGTACTTC	CASTRTSGAYEQYF
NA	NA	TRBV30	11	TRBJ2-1	TGTGCCTGGACACAGTTGAATGAGCAGTTCTTC	CAWTQLNEQFF
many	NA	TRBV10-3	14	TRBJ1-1	TGTGCCATCAGTGAGGTGCAGATGAACACTGAAGCTTTCTTT	CAISEVQMNTEAFF
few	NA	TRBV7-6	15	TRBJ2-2	TGTGCCAGCAGCTTAGGGCAGGGAGACACCGGGGAGCTGTTTTTT	CASSLGQGDTGELFF
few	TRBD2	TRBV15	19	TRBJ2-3	TGTGCCACCAGCCCGGAGGGAGGAGCGGGAGTTGTGAGGACAGATACGCAGTATTTT	CATSPEGGAGVVRTDTQYF
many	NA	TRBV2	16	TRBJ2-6	TGTGCCAGCAGTGCTTTTGAAGCATCTGGGGCCAACGTCCTGACTTTC	CASSAFEASGANVLTF
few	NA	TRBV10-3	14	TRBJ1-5	TGTGCCACCGGCAAACAGGGTGAGGATCAGCCCCAGCATTTT	CATGKQGEDQPQHF
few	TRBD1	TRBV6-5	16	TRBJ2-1	TGTGCCAGCAGTTACCTCGGACAGGGGATCCACAATGAGCAGTTCTTC	CASSYLGQGIHNEQFF
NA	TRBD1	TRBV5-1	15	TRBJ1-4	TGCGCCAGCAGCTCGAGGGACAGGGGGAATGAAAAACTGTTTTTT	CASSSRDRGNEKLFF
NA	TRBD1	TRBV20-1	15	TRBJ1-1	TGCAGTGCTAGAGCCTGGGACAGGGAGAACACTGAAGCTTTCTTT	CSARAWDRENTEAFF
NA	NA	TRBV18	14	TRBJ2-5	TGTGCCAGCTCACCAACGGGGGCCCTCGGGACCCAGTACTTC	CASSPTGALGTQYF
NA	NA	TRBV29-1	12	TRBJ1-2	TGCAGCGTTGACCCTGCTAACTATGGCTACACCTTC	CSVDPANYGYTF
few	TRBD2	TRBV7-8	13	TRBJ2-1	TGTGCCAGCAGCTGGGGACTAGCAGTTGAGCAGTTCTTC	CASSWGLAVEQFF
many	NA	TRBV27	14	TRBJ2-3	TGTGCCAGCAGTTTATTTGCTTCTCCAGATACGCAGTATTTT	CASSLFASPDTQYF
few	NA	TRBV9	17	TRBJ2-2	TGTGCCAGCAGCCCTTCTGGGGGCGGAGCGAACACCGGGGAGCTGTTTTTT	CASSPSGGGANTGELFF
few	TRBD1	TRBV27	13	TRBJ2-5	TGTGCCAGCGGCCCGGGACAGGGGGAGACCCAGTACTTC	CASGPGQGETQYF
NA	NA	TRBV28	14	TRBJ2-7	TGTGCCAGCAGTTGGGACGGCCGACCCTACGAGCAGTACTTC	CASSWDGRPYEQYF
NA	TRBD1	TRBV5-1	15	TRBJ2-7	TGCGCCAGCAGCCGGGGACAGACCGTCTTCTACGAGCAGTACTTC	CASSRGQTVFYEQYF
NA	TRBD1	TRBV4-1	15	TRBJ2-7	TGCGCCAGCAGCCAACGGGACAGGGGAATCTACGAGCAGTACTTC	CASSQRDRGIYEQYF
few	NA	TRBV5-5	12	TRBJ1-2	TGTGCCAGCAGCTATGAAAGGAAGGAGAACACCTTC	CASSYERKENTF
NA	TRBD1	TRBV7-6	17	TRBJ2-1	TGTGCCAGCAGGGGGGTTACAGGGGCCAGCTCCTACAATGAGCAGTTCTTC	CASRGVTGASSYNEQFF
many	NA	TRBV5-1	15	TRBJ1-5	TGCGCCAGCAGCTTGGAAGCGGGAGGGGATCAGCCCCAGCATTTT	CASSLEAGGDQPQHF
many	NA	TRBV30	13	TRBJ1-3	TGTGCCTGGGGATCAGGGGCTGGAAACACCATATATTTT	CAWGSGAGNTIYF
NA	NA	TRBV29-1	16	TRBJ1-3	TGCAGCGTTGCCACGTCGCGGGGGGCCGGAGGAAACACCATATATTTT	CSVATSRGAGGNTIYF
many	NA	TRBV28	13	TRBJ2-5	TGTGCCAGCAGTTTTCCTCTCCAAGAGACCCAGTACTTC	CASSFPLQETQYF
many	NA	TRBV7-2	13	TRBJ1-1	TGTGCCAGCGCCGGTCGAGTGGTCACTGAAGCTTTCTTT	CASAGRVVTEAFF
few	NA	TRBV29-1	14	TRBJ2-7	TGCAGCGTTGAAAAGGGCAGCGGCTCCTACGAGCAGTACTTC	CSVEKGSGSYEQYF
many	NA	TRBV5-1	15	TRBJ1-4	TGCGCCAGCAGCTTGGTTGGAGCAACTAATGAAAAACTGTTTTTT	CASSLVGATNEKLFF
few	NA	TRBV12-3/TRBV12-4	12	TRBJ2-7	TGTGCCAGCAGTTTGCTCGCGGGGGAGCAGTACTTC	CASSLLAGEQYF
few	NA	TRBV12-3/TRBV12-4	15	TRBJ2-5	TGTGCCAGCAGTTTATACCACCGGGCACAAGAGACCCAGTACTTC	CASSLYHRAQETQYF
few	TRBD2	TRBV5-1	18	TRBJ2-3	TGCGCCAGCAGCTTGCTCCGGACTAGCGGGAGTTCGGCAGATACGCAGTATTTT	CASSLLRTSGSSADTQYF
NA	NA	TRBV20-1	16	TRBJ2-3	TGCAGTGCTAGAGGGGGGCTAGCTTTCATGCCAGATACGCAGTATTTT	CSARGGLAFMPDTQYF